A selection of T cell receptor beta chains follows, all from one sample in a study of graft-versus-host responses after intestinal transplantation. The repertoire was sequenced with immunoSEQ multiplex PCR; TCRdb's copy has only in-frame clones and lacks some. Among 6,000 to 9,500 clones listed, 69% were seen once. This specimen was ileum tissue, taken approximately 240 days after intestinal transplantation. The receptors were gathered from a human patient who received an intestinal transplant, so some T cells may come from the graft donor. Both conserved end residues are part of each CDR3. A D gene is named only where the DNA matches it firmly. Clone size appears in some rows only: once, few, many, or a class for an expanded clone.

j_call,clone_size,d_call,v_call,cdr3_aa,cdr3_nt
TRBJ1-5,few,NA,TRBV7-2,CASSLDAGGNQPQHF,TGTGCCAGCAGCTTAGATGCGGGTGGCAATCAGCCCCAGCATTTT
TRBJ2-7,NA,TRBD2,TRBV10-2,CASSDRWTSGRTHEQYF,TGCGCCAGCAGTGACAGGTGGACTAGCGGGAGGACCCACGAGCAGTACTTC
TRBJ2-1,NA,TRBD2,TRBV5-4,CASSLNGGASEQFF,TGTGCCAGCAGCTTGAACGGGGGGGCCTCTGAGCAGTTCTTC
TRBJ2-5,NA,NA,TRBV6-1,CASSGRGPGETQYF,TGTGCCAGCAGTGGAAGAGGGCCCGGCGAGACCCAGTACTTC
TRBJ2-1,once,NA,TRBV6-5,CASSYTARHEQFF,TGTGCCAGCAGTTACACGGCCAGGCATGAGCAGTTCTTC
TRBJ2-1,once,NA,TRBV18,CASSPGGYNEQFF,TGTGCCAGCTCACCAGGGGGCTACAATGAGCAGTTCTTC
TRBJ2-1,NA,NA,TRBV21-1,CASETPGPSSYNEQFF,TGTGCCAGCGAAACTCCAGGCCCAAGCTCCTACAATGAGCAGTTCTTC
TRBJ1-6,NA,NA,TRBV4-1,CASSQVPLRQGQNSPLHF,TGCGCCAGCAGCCAAGTACCCCTAAGGCAGGGGCAAAATTCACCCCTCCACTTT
TRBJ1-3,NA,NA,TRBV5-4,CASSLEPGNTIYF,TGTGCCAGCAGCTTAGAGCCTGGAAACACCATATATTTT
TRBJ1-2,NA,NA,TRBV28,CASWYGGDYYGYTF,TGTGCCAGCTGGTACGGGGGGGATTACTATGGCTACACCTTC
TRBJ2-5,few,NA,TRBV6-1,CASSEDNQETQYF,TGTGCCAGCAGTGAAGACAACCAAGAGACCCAGTACTTC
TRBJ1-4,NA,TRBD1,TRBV7-9,CARGDSLTEKLFF,TGTGCCAGAGGGGACAGTTTGACCGAAAAACTGTTTTTT